These T cell receptor beta chains were read from a single sample in a study of blood T cell repertoires in COVID-19. Profiling relied on immunoSEQ multiplex PCR, and the TCRdb table lists in-frame clones only, not all of them. The sample has just over 300,000 clones, 90% seen once. The sequenced material came from PBMCs or T cells enriched from blood (not recorded which). The receptors derive from a woman between 18 and 29 years old with acute COVID-19. Each CDR3 is given with its conserved first and last residue. A D gene is named only where the DNA matches it firmly. Clone size appears in some rows only: once, few, many, or a class for an expanded clone.

TRBJ2-3,16,once,NA,TRBV18,TGTGCCAGCTCACCGCGGCCCCTCCGGGGCACAGATACGCAGTATTTT,CASSPRPLRGTDTQYF
TRBJ2-3,16,NA,NA,TRBV7-9,TGTGCCAGCAGCTTAGGAGGCCGGCAGATCACAGATACGCAGTATTTT,CASSLGGRQITDTQYF
TRBJ2-5,18,few,TRBD2,TRBV28,TGTGCCAGCAGTTTGGGTTCGATAGCGGGAGTATATCAAGAGACCCAGTACTTC,CASSLGSIAGVYQETQYF
TRBJ2-2,15,NA,NA,TRBV10-3,TGTGCCATCAGTGAGTCGGGGGACTACACCGGGGAGCTGTTTTTT,CAISESGDYTGELFF
TRBJ2-2,17,NA,TRBD2,TRBV28,TGTGCCAGCAGTTTATGGCTAGCGGGAGATGGGGCCGGGGAGCTGTTTTTT,CASSLWLAGDGAGELFF
TRBJ2-3,13,NA,NA,TRBV2,TGTGCCAGCAACGGCGGTAGCACAGATACGCAGTATTTT,CASNGGSTDTQYF
TRBJ1-2,16,NA,TRBD1,TRBV5-1,TGCGCCAGCAGCCTCGGACAGGGCGGTTTCAACTATGGCTACACCTTC,CASSLGQGGFNYGYTF
TRBJ2-7,13,NA,NA,TRBV6-1,TGTGCCAGCAGTGAAAGAACAGACTACGAGCAGTACTTC,CASSERTDYEQYF
TRBJ1-1,20,NA,NA,TRBV5-1,TGCGCCAGCAGCTTGACCCAAAATCCCAGGGAATTATCCATGAACACTGAAGCTTTCTTT,CASSLTQNPRELSMNTEAFF
TRBJ1-5,16,few,NA,TRBV27,TGTGCCAGCAGCCGTAAACAGGGAGGGAGCAATCAGCCCCAGCATTTT,CASSRKQGGSNQPQHF
TRBJ2-5,14,NA,NA,TRBV2,TGTGCCAGCAAATCGGTATCCCCCCAAGAGACCCAGTACTTC,CASKSVSPQETQYF
TRBJ2-3,16,once,TRBD2,TRBV3-1/TRBV3-2,TGTGCCAGCAGTCCGATCCTAGCGGGGGTCACAGATACGCAGTATTTT,CASSPILAGVTDTQYF
TRBJ2-1,16,NA,NA,TRBV19,TGTGCCAGTACTTATGATAGGGGGAGGGCCTACAATGAGCAGTTCTTC,CASTYDRGRAYNEQFF
TRBJ1-5,14,NA,TRBD1,TRBV28,TGTGCCGGACAGGGGGCTACTTTCAATCAGCCCCAGCATTTT,CAGQGATFNQPQHF
TRBJ2-1,15,NA,TRBD1,TRBV27,TGTGCCAGCAGTTTCTCGGACAGGGGTTACAATGAGCAGTTCTTC,CASSFSDRGYNEQFF
TRBJ1-1,12,NA,NA,TRBV12-3/TRBV12-4,TGTGCCAGCAGCCCCATGGGCGTTGAAGCTTTCTTT,CASSPMGVEAFF
TRBJ2-1,18,NA,NA,TRBV19,TGTGCCAGTAGTCCCGCGGCCGCAGGGTTTGGGGGGTACAATGAGCAGTTCTTC,CASSPAAAGFGGYNEQFF
TRBJ2-3,15,NA,NA,TRBV10-3,TGTGCCATCAAGGTTGCCCAGGCGAGCACAGATACGCAGTATTTT,CAIKVAQASTDTQYF
TRBJ1-1,12,few,NA,TRBV7-9,TGTGCCAGCACTCCCTTCGTTTCCGAAGCTTTCTTT,CASTPFVSEAFF
TRBJ1-5,16,once,NA,TRBV18,TGTGCCAGCTCACCTAACCCTGCGTCCAGCAATCAGCCCCAGCATTTT,CASSPNPASSNQPQHF
TRBJ2-3,15,NA,TRBD2,TRBV30,TGTGCCTGGAGTGTGGGACTAGCGGACACAGATACGCAGTATTTT,CAWSVGLADTDTQYF
TRBJ2-6,18,NA,TRBD2,TRBV3-1/TRBV3-2,TGTGCCAGCAGCCAGGCGACTAGCGGGAGGTATGGGGCCAACGTCCTGACTTTC,CASSQATSGRYGANVLTF
TRBJ1-1,13,NA,NA,TRBV13,TGTGCCAGCAGCTTAGGAGGGGGCACTGAAGCTTTCTTT,CASSLGGGTEAFF
TRBJ2-2,17,once,TRBD2,TRBV9,TGTGCCAGCAGCGTACTAGCGGGAGGGGAGAACACCGGGGAGCTGTTTTTT,CASSVLAGGENTGELFF
TRBJ2-3,15,NA,NA,TRBV30,TGTGCCTGGAGCCCCGCGGCTAGGATGCCAGATACGCAGTATTTT,CAWSPAARMPDTQYF
TRBJ2-5,16,NA,TRBD1,TRBV11-2,TGTGCCAGCAGCCCACGACAGGGTATGGTTTCGGAGACCCAGTACTTC,CASSPRQGMVSETQYF